One sample yielded the 8 T cell receptor beta chains listed below, sequenced in a study of beta chain features in type 1 diabetes. Study-wide findings and caveats: Across all four CD4+ subsets, people with type 1 diabetes showed modestly shorter TCRB CDR3s.

Their antigens remain unidentified. All of the isolated RNA was reverse transcribed, so expressed TCRB transcripts were sequenced. Only in-frame clones appear in the TCRdb table, and some are missing; sequencing was by immunoSEQ multiplex PCR. The data show around 180,000 clones, with approximately 8.1% seen just once and approximately 0.85% held by the top ten. The material sequenced was central memory CD4+ T cells from blood. The receptors derive from a woman aged 40 to 50 with type 1 diabetes.

The V gene is TRBV5-8, the J gene TRBJ1-2; D is possibly TRBD1 (6 bases). Germline V gene lookup returns CDR1 SGHTS and CDR2 YDEGEE. Trimming shortened V by 4 bases and J by 1 base, and 11 bases separated the two germline ends. The CDR3 length is 14 residues. CDR3 sequence (DNA): TGTGCCAGCAGCCCGACAGGCCGTAACTATGGCTACACCTTC. Amino acids: CASSPTGRNYGYTF.

This clone was counted only a few times. The genes are TRBV5-1 and TRBJ2-5; 8 bases map to TRBD2. The CDR3 sequence is 14 residues long. The germline V gene encodes CDR1 SGHRS and CDR2 YFSETQ. V trimming: 3 bases; J trimming: 3 bases; junction bases outside the gene matches: 4. CDR3 protein: CASSWTGGEETQYF. CDR3 bases: TGCGCCAGCAGCTGGACCGGGGGGGAAGAGACCCAGTACTTC.

There are a few counts of this clone. An end of the junction does not agree with germline; a read error may underlie this. The rearrangement links TRBV7-2 to TRBJ1-5; D may be TRBD1 (5 bases). The CDR3 loop spans 16 amino acids. Germline lookup yields CDR1 SGHTA and CDR2 FQGNSA. The CDR3 region has the DNA TGTGCCAGCAGCTTGGCAGGGATAGTAGGCAACCAGCCCCAGCATTTT. Amino acids: CASSLAGIVGNQPQHF.

This clone was counted only a few times. The chain uses TRBV7-2 and TRBJ2-3; D is possibly TRBD2 (6 bases). Germline V gives CDR1 SGHTA, CDR2 FQGNSA. The CDR3 consists of 14 residues. The V end lost 1 base, the J end lost 2 bases, and 7 bases lay between the germline ends. As DNA, the CDR3 is TGTGCCAGCAGCTTAGGCGGGAACACAGATACGCAGTATTTT. It specifies CASSLGGNTDTQYF.

This clone was detected a few times. The chain recombines TRBV6-5 with TRBJ1-1; TRBD1 aligns across 7 bases. The V segment lost 6 bases and the J segment 10 bases; nucleotides outside the gene matches: 8. Germline lookup yields CDR1 MNHEY and CDR2 SVGAGI. The CDR3 is 12 residues long. Here the CDR3 DNA reads TGTGCCAGCAGGCAACGGGACAGTCGAGCTTTCTTT. Translation gives CASRQRDSRAFF.

The rearrangement links TRBV18 to TRBJ1-2, with D possibly TRBD1 on 5 matching bases. The germline V gene has CDR1 KGHSH and CDR2 LQKENI. V shed 4 bases and J shed 0 bases, with 12 bases lying between them. This CDR3 region has 15 residues. The CDR3 sequence: CASSLTGEANYGYTF. The DNA for the CDR3 is TGTGCCAGCTCACTAACAGGAGAGGCTAACTATGGCTACACCTTC.

The count of this clone is one. V usage is TRBV25-1 and J usage is TRBJ1-5; D ambiguous. With 3 bases removed from V and 0 bases from J, the gap between germline ends came to 6 bases. Germline lookup yields CDR1 MGHDK and CDR2 SYGVNS. There are 14 residues in the CDR3. In nucleotides, the CDR3 is TGTGCCAGCAGTGATAACAATAGCAATCAGCCCCAGCATTTT. This encodes CASSDNNSNQPQHF.

This clone appeared many times. The V call is TRBV7-2, the J call TRBJ1-1; no definite D call. This CDR3 spans 13 amino acids. Germline V gene data show CDR1 as SGHTA and CDR2 as FQGNSA. Trimming removed 6 bases from V and 0 bases from J, with 8 bases in between. The CDR3: CASSKAMNTEAFF. The DNA of the CDR3 is TGTGCCAGCAGTAAAGCTATGAACACTGAAGCTTTCTTT.